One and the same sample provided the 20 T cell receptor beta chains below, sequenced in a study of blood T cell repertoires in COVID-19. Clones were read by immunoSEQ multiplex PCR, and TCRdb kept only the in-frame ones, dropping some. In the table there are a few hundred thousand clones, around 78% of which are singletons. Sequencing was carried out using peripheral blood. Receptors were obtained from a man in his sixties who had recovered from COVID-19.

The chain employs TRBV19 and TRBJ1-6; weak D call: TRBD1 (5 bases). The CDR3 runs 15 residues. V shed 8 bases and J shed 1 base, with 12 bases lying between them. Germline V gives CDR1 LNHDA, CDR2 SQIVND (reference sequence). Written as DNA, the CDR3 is TGTGCCAGTCGCCCGGGGGTATCCTATAATTCACCCCTCCACTTT. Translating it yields CASRPGVSYNSPLHF.

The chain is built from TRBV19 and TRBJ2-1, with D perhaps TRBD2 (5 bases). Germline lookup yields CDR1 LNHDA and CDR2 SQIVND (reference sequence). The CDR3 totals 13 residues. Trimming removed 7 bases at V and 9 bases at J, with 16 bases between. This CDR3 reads CASNGVGFAEQFF. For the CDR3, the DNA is TGTGCCAGTAACGGGGTTGGGTTCGCTGAGCAGTTCTTC.

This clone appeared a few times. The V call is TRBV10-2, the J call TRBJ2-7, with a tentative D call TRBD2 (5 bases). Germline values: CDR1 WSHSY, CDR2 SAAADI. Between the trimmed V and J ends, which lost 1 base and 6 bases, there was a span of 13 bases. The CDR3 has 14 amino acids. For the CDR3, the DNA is TGCGCCAGCAGTGAGTTGAGGACGGGGTTCGAGCAGTACTTC. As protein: CASSELRTGFEQYF.

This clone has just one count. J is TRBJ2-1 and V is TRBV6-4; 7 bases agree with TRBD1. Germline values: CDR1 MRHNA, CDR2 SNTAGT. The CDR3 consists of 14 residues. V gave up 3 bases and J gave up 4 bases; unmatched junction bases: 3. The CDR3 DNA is TGTGCCAGCAGTGAAAGGGACAGATACAATGAGCAGTTCTTC. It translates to CASSERDRYNEQFF.

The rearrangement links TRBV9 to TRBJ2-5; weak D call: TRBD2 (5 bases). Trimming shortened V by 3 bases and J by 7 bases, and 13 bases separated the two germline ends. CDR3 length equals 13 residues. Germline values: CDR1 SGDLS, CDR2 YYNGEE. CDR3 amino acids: CASSGGQAGTQYF. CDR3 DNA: TGTGCCAGCAGCGGAGGGCAGGCAGGGACCCAGTACTTC.

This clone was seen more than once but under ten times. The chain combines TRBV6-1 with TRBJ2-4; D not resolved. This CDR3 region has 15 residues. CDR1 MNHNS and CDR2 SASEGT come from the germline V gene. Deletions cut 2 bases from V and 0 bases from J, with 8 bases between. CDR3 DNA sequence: TGTGCCAGCAGTGAATTCTTATTAGCCAAAAACATTCAGTACTTC. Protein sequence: CASSEFLLAKNIQYF.

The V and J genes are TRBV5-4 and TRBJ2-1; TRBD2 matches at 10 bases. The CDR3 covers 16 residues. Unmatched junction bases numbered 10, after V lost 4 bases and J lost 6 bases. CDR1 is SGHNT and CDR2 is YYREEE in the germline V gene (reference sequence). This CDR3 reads CASSPPGLASPNEQFF. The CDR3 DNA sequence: TGTGCCAGCAGCCCGCCGGGACTAGCGAGCCCCAATGAGCAGTTCTTC.

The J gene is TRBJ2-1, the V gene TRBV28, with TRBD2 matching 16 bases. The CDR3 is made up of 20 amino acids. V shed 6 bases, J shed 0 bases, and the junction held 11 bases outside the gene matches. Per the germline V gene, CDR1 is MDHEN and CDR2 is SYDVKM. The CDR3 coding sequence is TGTGCCAGCAGCCACCGTCCCGGGACTAGCGGGAGGGGCTCCTACAATGAGCAGTTCTTC. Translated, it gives CASSHRPGTSGRGSYNEQFF.

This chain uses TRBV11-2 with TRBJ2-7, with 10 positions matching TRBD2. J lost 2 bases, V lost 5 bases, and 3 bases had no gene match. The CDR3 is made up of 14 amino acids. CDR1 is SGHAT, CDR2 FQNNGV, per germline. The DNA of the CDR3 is TGTGCCAGCAGCGTTACTAGCGGGGCCTACGAGCAGTACTTC. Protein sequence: CASSVTSGAYEQYF.

The DNA for the CDR3 is TGTGCCAGCAGTTCAAAACAGGGTCGAGAGACCCAGTACTTC. This sequence encodes CASSSKQGRETQYF. The chain employs TRBV27 and TRBJ2-5; perhaps TRBD1 as D (6 bases). V was clipped by 4 bases and J by 4 bases, with 13 bases between them. Germline V gene data show CDR1 as MNHEY and CDR2 as SMNVEV (reference sequence). There are 14 residues in the CDR3.

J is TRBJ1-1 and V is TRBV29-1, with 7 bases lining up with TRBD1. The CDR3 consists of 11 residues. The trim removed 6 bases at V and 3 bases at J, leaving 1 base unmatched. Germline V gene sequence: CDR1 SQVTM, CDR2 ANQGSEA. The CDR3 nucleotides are TGCAGCGTGCAGGGGGACACTGAAGCTTTCTTT. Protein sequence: CSVQGDTEAFF. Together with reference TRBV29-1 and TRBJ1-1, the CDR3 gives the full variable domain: SAVISQKPSRDICQRGTSLTIQCQVDSQVTMMFWYRQQPGQSLTLIATANQGSEATYESGFVIDKFPISRPNLTFSTLTVSNMSPEDSSIYLCSVQGDTEAFFGQGTRLTVV.

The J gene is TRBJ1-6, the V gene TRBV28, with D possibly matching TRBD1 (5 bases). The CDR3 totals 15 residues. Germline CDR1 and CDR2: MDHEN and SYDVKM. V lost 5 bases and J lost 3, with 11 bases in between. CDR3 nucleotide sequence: TGTGCCAGCAGTAACAGACAGCTCTATAATTCACCCCTCCACTTT. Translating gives CASSNRQLYNSPLHF.

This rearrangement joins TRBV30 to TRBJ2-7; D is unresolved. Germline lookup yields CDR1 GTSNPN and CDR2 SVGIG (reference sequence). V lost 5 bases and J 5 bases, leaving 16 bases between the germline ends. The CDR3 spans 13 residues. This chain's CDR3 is CAWAPTWSNEQYF. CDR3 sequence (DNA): TGTGCCTGGGCCCCTACTTGGAGCAACGAGCAGTACTTC.

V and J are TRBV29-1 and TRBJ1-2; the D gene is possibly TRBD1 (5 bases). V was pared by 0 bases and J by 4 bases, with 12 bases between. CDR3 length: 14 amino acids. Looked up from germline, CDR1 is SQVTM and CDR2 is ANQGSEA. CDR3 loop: CSVEERGFGYGYTF. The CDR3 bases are TGCAGCGTTGAAGAAAGGGGATTCGGCTATGGCTACACCTTC. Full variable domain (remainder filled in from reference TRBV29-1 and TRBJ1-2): SAVISQKPSRDICQRGTSLTIQCQVDSQVTMMFWYRQQPGQSLTLIATANQGSEATYESGFVIDKFPISRPNLTFSTLTVSNMSPEDSSIYLCSVEERGFGYGYTFGSGTRLTVV.

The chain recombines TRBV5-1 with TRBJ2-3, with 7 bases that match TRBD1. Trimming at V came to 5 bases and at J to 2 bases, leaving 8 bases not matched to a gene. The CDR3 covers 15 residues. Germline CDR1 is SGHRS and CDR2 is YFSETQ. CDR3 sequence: CASRYRDRATDTQYF. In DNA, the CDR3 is TGCGCCAGCAGATACCGGGACAGAGCCACAGATACGCAGTATTTT.

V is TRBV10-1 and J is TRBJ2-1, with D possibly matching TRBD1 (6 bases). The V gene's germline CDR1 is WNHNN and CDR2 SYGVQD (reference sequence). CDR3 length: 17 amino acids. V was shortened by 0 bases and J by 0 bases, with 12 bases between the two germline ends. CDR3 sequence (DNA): TGCGCCAGCAGTGAGTCGGCGAGGGGGAGCTCCTACAATGAGCAGTTCTTC. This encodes CASSESARGSSYNEQFF.

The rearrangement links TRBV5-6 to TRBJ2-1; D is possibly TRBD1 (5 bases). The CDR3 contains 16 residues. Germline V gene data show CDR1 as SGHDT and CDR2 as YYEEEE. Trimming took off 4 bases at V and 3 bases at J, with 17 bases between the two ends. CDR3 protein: CASSPGRATNYNEQFF. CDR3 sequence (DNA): TGTGCCAGCAGCCCTGGCAGGGCAACAAACTACAATGAGCAGTTCTTC.

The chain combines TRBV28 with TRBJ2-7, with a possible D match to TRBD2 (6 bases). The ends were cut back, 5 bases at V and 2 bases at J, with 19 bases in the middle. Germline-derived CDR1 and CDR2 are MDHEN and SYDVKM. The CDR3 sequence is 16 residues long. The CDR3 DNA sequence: TGTGCCAGCAGTCCGGAGAGCGCGGGGACGACCTACGAGCAGTACTTC. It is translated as CASSPESAGTTYEQYF.

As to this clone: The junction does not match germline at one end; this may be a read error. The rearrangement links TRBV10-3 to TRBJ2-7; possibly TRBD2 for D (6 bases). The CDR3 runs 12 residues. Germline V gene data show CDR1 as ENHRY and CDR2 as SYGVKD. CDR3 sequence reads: CAIRATGTPPHF. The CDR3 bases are TGTGCCATCAGAGCCACCGGGACTCCACCCCACTTC.

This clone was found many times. CDR3 region: CASSDFKVRNEQFF. In DNA form, the CDR3 reads TGTGCCAGCAGTGATTTTAAGGTGAGGAATGAGCAGTTCTTC. The chain has TRBV25-1 and TRBJ2-1; D unresolved. This CDR3 is 14 amino acids long. Looked up from germline, CDR1 is MGHDK and CDR2 is SYGVNS. The V end was cut by 3 bases, the J end by 7 bases, with 13 bases between.